This TCR beta chain was profiled in a study of T cells in localized non-small cell lung cancer. About this clone itself: Its cognate antigen is unknown.

Sequenced by immunoSEQ multiplex PCR; TCRdb stores in-frame clones only, minus some. The sample consists of approximately 41,000 clones, 80% to 90% of them appearing once. Germline V gene sequence: CDR1 SGDLS, CDR2 YYNGEE. CDR3 size: 13 residues. V lost 2 bases, J lost 5 bases, and 1 base stayed unmatched. Findings of the study overall: There were a median around 57 of the top 100 tumor clones appearing in adjacent lung. Higher adjacent-lung clonality was associated with shorter survival.

This clonotype was sampled from a male donor older than 55 with stage II lung adenocarcinoma. This material consisted of peripheral blood mononuclear cells, taken before any cancer treatment. The chain combines TRBV9 with TRBJ1-5, with 7 bases aligning to TRBD1. The CDR3 is CASSVTGDQPQHF. The CDR3 DNA sequence: TGTGCCAGCAGCGTTACAGGGGATCAGCCCCAGCATTTT.